This entry concerns a single T cell receptor beta chain. Its specific antigen is unknown. No much larger clone exists at a distance of one base, and base qualities are not known. High-throughput TCR beta sequencing profiled peripheral blood CD8+ and CD4+ T cells from healthy donors, Susac syndrome patients and multiple sclerosis patients. The Susac syndrome patients fulfilled recently defined diagnostic criteria for either definite or probable disease. Bulk CD8+ and CD4+ T cells were purified by magnetic negative isolation, whereas CD8+ TEMRA cells were enriched by FACS. Blood was drawn into EDTA tubes, processed within 24 hours, and PBMCs were isolated by density gradient centrifugation. PBMCs intended for TCR sequencing were cryopreserved in liquid nitrogen and were subsequently thawed in a 37 degrees C water bath. The sorted or isolated CD4+, CD8+ and CD8+ TEMRA cells reached a purity of at least 90%.

This entry comes from a study of CD8 T cells in Susac syndrome (dated by TCRdb to about 2019). Looking at the study overall: Among the Susac syndrome patients who were sequenced, clinically active disease was present in more than 5 and clinical remission was observed in fewer than 10. At blood withdrawal, Susac syndrome patients were therapy-naive, treated with corticosteroids (with IVIg additionally given to some), or treated with IVIg alone. Repertoire sequencing was used to test whether CD8+ T cell activation and differentiation in Susac syndrome was antigen driven.

What the authors observed across the whole study: The CD4+ T cell repertoire of patients with Susac syndrome showed no detectable clonal expansion. The number of individuals in the TCR sequencing and HLA analysis was acknowledged as relatively small.

RNA was extracted using the RNeasy kit, and about 0.5 to 1 ug of the RNA was reverse transcribed with random hexamers. TCR beta CDR3 regions were amplified with the immunoSEQ multiplex PCR assay covering 54 Vbeta and 13 Jbeta segments. Bias from PCR amplification was corrected by using a synthetic template baseline for primer optimization and for computational correction. In the source study's methods: Reads were annotated to V, D and J genes according to IMGT and were analyzed with immunoSEQ Analyzer, with only productive sequences retained. Clonality was computed as one minus Shannon entropy normalized by log2 of the number of productive unique sequences. Public and private clones were assessed among the 100 most prevalent clones of each patient and control. Susac-specific clones were defined as absent from healthy and MS cohorts, about 1,100 published viral clones and other ImmuneACCESS disease sequences. Clones were called with MiXCR by TCRdb after fastp trimmed the public reads at Q25, and only in-frame beta chains were retained. CDR3 protein sequences are deduplicated, and each keeps its most common genes and DNA. These V and J calls derive from TCRdb rather than the authors' analysis. This sample lists some 94,000 distinct CDR3 sequences; around 94% were detected once. The ten largest clones take up more than 0.3% of the sample.

Cut back by 1 base and 7 bases, the V and J ends lie 9 bases apart. The CDR1 and CDR2 encoded by the germline V gene (reference sequence) are LGHDT and YNNKEL. The CDR3 has 13 amino acids, counting the end cysteine and phenylalanine. Just the 39-base CDR3 DNA is kept, in frame starting at base 1. The TCR sequence derives from a human donor with Susac syndrome. The chain joins TRBV3-1 to TRBJ2-3, and possibly TRBD1, on 5 matching bases. Material: CD4+ T cells from PBMCs. The CDR3: CASSQGGAYTQYF. In nucleotides, the sequence is TGTGCCAGCAGCCAAGGTGGGGCATATACGCAGTATTTT.